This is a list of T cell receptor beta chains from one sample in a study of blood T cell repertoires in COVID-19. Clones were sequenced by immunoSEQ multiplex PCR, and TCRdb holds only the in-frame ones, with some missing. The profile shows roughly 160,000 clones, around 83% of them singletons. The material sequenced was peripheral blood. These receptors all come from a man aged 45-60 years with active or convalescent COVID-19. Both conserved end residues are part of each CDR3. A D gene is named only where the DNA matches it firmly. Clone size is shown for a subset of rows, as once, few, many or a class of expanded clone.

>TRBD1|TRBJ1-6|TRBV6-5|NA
CASSTDRGRPLHF
TGTGCCAGCAGTACGGACAGGGGGAGGCCCCTCCACTTT
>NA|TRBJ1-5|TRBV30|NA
CAWSVKQKNQPQHF
TGTGCCTGGAGTGTGAAACAGAAAAATCAGCCCCAGCATTTT
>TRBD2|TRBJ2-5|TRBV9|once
CASSRRTSRRETQYF
TGTGCCAGCAGCCGACGGACTAGCCGGAGGGAGACCCAGTACTTC
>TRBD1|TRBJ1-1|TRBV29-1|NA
CSATRTGVNTEAFF
TGCAGCGCCACTCGGACAGGGGTTAACACTGAAGCTTTCTTT
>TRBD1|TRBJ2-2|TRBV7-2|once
CASSLRQGPSGELFF
TGTGCCAGCAGCTTAAGACAGGGCCCTTCCGGGGAGCTGTTTTTT
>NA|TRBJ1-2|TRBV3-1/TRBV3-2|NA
CASSQGAVGYGYTF
TGTGCCAGCAGCCAAGGAGCTGTCGGCTATGGCTACACCTTC
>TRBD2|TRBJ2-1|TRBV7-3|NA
CASSLSRGSGDEQFF
TGTGCCAGCAGCTTATCCCGGGGTAGCGGGGACGAGCAGTTCTTC
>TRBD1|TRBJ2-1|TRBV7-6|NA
CASSLGTGGVYNEQFF
TGTGCCAGCAGCTTGGGGACAGGGGGAGTCTACAATGAGCAGTTCTTC
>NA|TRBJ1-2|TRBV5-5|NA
CASSPAGNYGYTF
TGTGCCAGCAGCCCGGCGGGTAACTATGGCTACACCTTC
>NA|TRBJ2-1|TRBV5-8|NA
CASGRIKFF
TGTGCCAGCGGGCGTATAAAGTTCTTC
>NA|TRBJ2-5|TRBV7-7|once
CASSLVGAKGETQYF
TGTGCTAGCAGCTTAGTGGGGGCGAAAGGGGAGACCCAGTACTTC
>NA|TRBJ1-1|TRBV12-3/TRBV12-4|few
CASSRGGTEAFF
TGTGCCAGCAGTCGCGGAGGGACTGAAGCTTTCTTT
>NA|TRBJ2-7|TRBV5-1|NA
CASSLVIGSSYEQYF
TGCGCCAGCAGCTTAGTCATCGGTAGCTCCTACGAGCAGTACTTC
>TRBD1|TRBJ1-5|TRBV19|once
CASSVRDRGSNQPQHF
TGTGCCAGTAGTGTCCGGGACAGGGGAAGCAATCAGCCCCAGCATTTT
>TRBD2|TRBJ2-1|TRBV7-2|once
CASRRLAGGTTGGEQFF
TGTGCCAGCAGACGACTAGCGGGGGGAACCACAGGGGGTGAGCAGTTCTTC
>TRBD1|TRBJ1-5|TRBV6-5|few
CASSKGQGGNQPQHF
TGTGCCAGCAGTAAGGGACAGGGAGGCAATCAGCCCCAGCATTTT
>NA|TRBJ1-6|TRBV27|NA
CASSLGQLNSPLHF
TGTGCCAGCAGTTTAGGACAGTTGAATTCACCCCTCCACTTT
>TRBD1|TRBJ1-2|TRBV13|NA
CASSWTGGGSGYTF
TGTGCCAGCAGCTGGACAGGGGGAGGCAGTGGCTACACCTTC
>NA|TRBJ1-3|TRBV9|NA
CASSPLVAAGETIYF
TGTGCCAGCAGCCCTCTGGTGGCAGCCGGGGAGACCATATATTTT
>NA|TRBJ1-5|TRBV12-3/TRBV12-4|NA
CASSQGNQPQHF
TGTGCCAGCAGCCAGGGTAATCAGCCCCAGCATTTT
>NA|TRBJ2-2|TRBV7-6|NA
CASREVTATNTGELFF
TGTGCCAGCAGAGAAGTCACAGCCACGAACACCGGGGAGCTGTTTTTT
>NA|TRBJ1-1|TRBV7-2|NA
CASSLKWTEAFF
TGTGCCAGCAGCCTAAAGTGGACTGAAGCTTTCTTT
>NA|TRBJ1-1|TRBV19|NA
CASSIDLSGGGEAFF
TGTGCCAGTAGTATAGATCTCAGCGGGGGGGGTGAAGCTTTCTTT
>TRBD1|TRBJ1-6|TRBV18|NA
CASSPLGTDYNSPLHF
TGTGCCAGCTCACCATTGGGGACAGACTATAATTCACCCCTCCACTTT
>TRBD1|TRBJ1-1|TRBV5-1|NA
CASSLATRGQYTEAFF
TGCGCCAGCAGCTTGGCCACGAGGGGGCAATACACTGAAGCTTTCTTT
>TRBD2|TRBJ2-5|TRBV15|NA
CATSGPQRGGRETQYF
TGTGCCACCAGCGGCCCGCAGCGGGGGGGCCGTGAGACCCAGTACTTC